The clone carrying this T cell receptor (beta chain) has only a few counts. Its antigen is currently unknown. Germline CDR1 SGHNT, CDR2 YENEEA. The CDR3 is made up of 13 amino acids. Trimming stripped 5 bases from V and 7 bases from J, with 12 bases between. This specimen belongs to a study of cytomegalovirus exposure and HLA in healthy donors. Study-wide results and caveats: Researchers reported in a later analysis that a missense DCLRE1C variant was tied to TCR beta V- and J-gene trimming. Fewer N-insertions (relative to the approximately 700-donor mean) were reportedly seen in an Asian-associated ancestry cluster in a later analysis.

This PCR relied on a set of 60 Vbeta primers and 13 Jbeta primers. Profiling relied on immunoSEQ multiplex PCR, and the TCRdb table lists in-frame clones only, not all of them. The data contain 150,000 to 200,000 clones, 70% to 85% of them singletons. The sequence came from a woman younger than 45 in good health and CMV-seronegative. The chain uses TRBV11-3 and TRBJ2-1; D might be TRBD2 (5 bases). The sequenced material came from PBMCs. For the CDR3, the DNA is TGTGCCAGCAGCACCATAGGGAGAAATGAGCAGTTCTTC. Translating it yields CASSTIGRNEQFF.